Shown below are 9 T cell receptor beta chains from a single sample sequenced in a study of shared clonotypes between healthy human individuals. TCRdb keeps only in-frame clones here, not all; method: immunoSEQ multiplex PCR. The sample holds around 500,000 clones, about 85% seen once. The sample comprised PBMCs. These receptors came from a woman aged 40 to 49 in good health. Some clones in this sample may be carry-over from other donors' samples.

The chain employs TRBV5-1 and TRBJ1-3, with 8 bases aligning to TRBD1. The ends lost 4 bases at V and 0 bases at J; junction bases unmatched: 6. The germline V gene encodes CDR1 SGHRS and CDR2 YFSETQ. The CDR3 covers 16 residues. The CDR3 is CASSEGTGGSGNTIYF. DNA of the CDR3: TGCGCCAGCAGCGAAGGGACAGGTGGCTCTGGAAACACCATATATTTT. Together with reference TRBV5-1 and TRBJ1-3, the CDR3 gives the full variable domain: KAGVTQTPRYLIKTRGQQVTLSCSPISGHRSVSWYQQTPGQGLQFLFEYFSETQRNKGNFPGRFSGRQFSNSRSEMNVSTLELGDSALYLCASSEGTGGSGNTIYFGEGSWLTVV.

This chain links TRBV30 with TRBJ1-1; D is ambiguous. Trimming pared 2 bases from V and 0 bases from J, leaving 13 bases between. CDR3 length: 15 amino acids. Germline V gives CDR1 GTSNPN, CDR2 SVGIG (reference sequence). DNA for the CDR3: TGTGCCTGGAGTCCGCGGGGTTTTTTGAACACTGAAGCTTTCTTT. Translation gives CAWSPRGFLNTEAFF.

The chain carries TRBV28 and TRBJ1-2; 9 nucleotides match TRBD1. After removal of 6 bases from V and 0 bases from J, the junction contained 5 bases not matched to a gene. This CDR3 has 15 amino acids. Germline V gene lookup returns CDR1 MDHEN and CDR2 SYDVKM. The CDR3: CASRGQGAPNYGYTF. The CDR3 DNA sequence: TGTGCCAGCAGGGGACAGGGTGCCCCTAACTATGGCTACACCTTC.

V gene TRBV4-2 combines with J gene TRBJ2-4, with a weak D call TRBD2 (6 bases). V lost 4 bases to trimming and J lost 11 bases, with 15 bases between them. The CDR3 has 13 residues. Per the germline V gene, CDR1 is LGHNA and CDR2 is YNFKEQ. This CDR3 reads CASSLDSRELQYF. The CDR3 nucleotides are TGTGCCAGCAGCCTAGACTCCCGGGAGCTTCAGTACTTC.

The J gene is TRBJ2-7, the V gene TRBV7-2; TRBD2 agrees at 9 bases. The CDR3 loop spans 16 amino acids. J gave up 5 bases and V 5 bases, and 13 bases lay outside the gene matches. The germline gives CDR1 SGHTA, CDR2 FQGNSA. The CDR3 protein is CASSAQGTSPPNEQYF. In nucleotides, the CDR3 is TGTGCCAGCAGCGCACAAGGGACTAGCCCTCCCAACGAGCAGTACTTC.

This rearrangement joins TRBV7-9 to TRBJ1-2; TRBD1 matches 7 bases. Germline V gene sequence: CDR1 SEHNR, CDR2 FQNEAQ (reference sequence). J gave up 4 bases and V 0 bases, and 8 bases lay outside the gene matches. The CDR3 has 16 amino acids. CDR3 sequence (DNA): TGTGCCAGCAGCTTAGCCGGGACAGACTTTATCTATGGCTACACCTTC. Translated: CASSLAGTDFIYGYTF.

The CDR3 sequence is CASSERGAGGDYEQYF. DNA for the CDR3: TGTGCCAGCAGTGAAAGGGGAGCGGGAGGCGACTACGAGCAGTACTTC. The chain recombines TRBV2 with TRBJ2-7; TRBD2 matches at 9 bases. Germline loops: CDR1 SNHLY, CDR2 FYNNEI. After removal of 2 bases from V and 3 bases from J, the junction contained 8 bases not matched to a gene. This CDR3 region has 16 residues.

The V and J genes are TRBV5-5 and TRBJ1-1; D unclear. The V end was cut by 2 bases, the J end by 1 base, with 6 bases between. CDR1 and CDR2 (germline): SGHKS, YYEKEE (reference sequence). This CDR3 has 13 amino acids. The CDR3 spells CASSFGTNTEAFF. The DNA for the CDR3 is TGTGCCAGCAGCTTCGGTACGAACACTGAAGCTTTCTTT.

The genes are TRBV28 and TRBJ1-1, with TRBD1 matching 11 bases. CDR3 length equals 17 residues. Germline assignment: CDR1 MDHEN and CDR2 SYDVKM. The trim removed 2 bases at V and 0 bases at J, leaving 5 bases unmatched. The CDR3 region has the DNA TGTGCCAGCAGTTTAATAAGGACAGGGGGCCTGAACACTGAAGCTTTCTTT. Protein: CASSLIRTGGLNTEAFF.